Each of the 25 T cell receptor beta chains below was sequenced from the same sample in a study of glioma-infiltrating T cells after dendritic cell vaccination (dated by TCRdb to the mid-2010s). Libraries were constructed by the immunoSEQ multiplex PCR assay. The immuneACCESS repertoire file appears here via TCRdb, limited to in-frame rearrangements. These files lack a portion of the clones; in checked studies, under half of the deficit traces to unresolved V genes, and the cause of the others is not known. Counted in this sample were about 92,000 clones; around 84% of them appeared once. The ten largest clones represent 15% to 18% of the sample. This specimen consisted of blood, obtained before dendritic cell vaccination. These receptors came from a human donor with glioblastoma.

The CDR3 protein is CASSSGQRNYGYTF. The CDR3 DNA reads TGTGCCAGCAGCAGCGGACAGCGTAACTATGGCTACACCTTC. J is TRBJ1-2 and V is TRBV7-9; D may be TRBD1 (6 bases). The CDR3 contains 14 residues. The germline V gene has CDR1 SEHNR and CDR2 FQNEAQ (reference sequence). V lost 5 bases, J lost 1 base, and 11 bases lay in between.

The genes are TRBV29-1 and TRBJ2-7; the D gene is possibly TRBD2 (7 bases). The V end lost 4 bases, the J end lost 2 bases, and 15 bases lay between the germline ends. The length of the CDR3 is 14 residues. Germline CDR1 SQVTM, CDR2 ANQGSEA. CDR3 nucleotides: TGCAGCGTTGGCATGGGAGGGGGGCCCTACGAGCAGTACTTC. Its translation is CSVGMGGGPYEQYF.

The chain has TRBV11-2 and TRBJ1-4; the D gene is possibly TRBD1 (6 bases). V gave up 4 bases and J gave up 0 bases, with 9 bases separating them. There are 15 residues in the CDR3. CDR1 and CDR2 from the germline V gene are SGHAT and FQNNGV. CDR3 amino acids: CASSSRQATNEKLFF. The CDR3 DNA follows: TGTGCCAGCAGCTCCAGACAGGCAACTAATGAAAAACTGTTTTTT.

This sequence joins TRBV15 and TRBJ1-4; the match to TRBD1 covers 9 bases. The ends lost 3 bases at V and 7 bases at J; junction bases unmatched: 6. The CDR3 spans 15 residues. In germline, CDR1 is LNHNV, CDR2 YYDKDF (reference sequence). Written as DNA, the CDR3 is TGTGCCACCAGCAGCCGAACAGGGGGCGTTGAAAAACTGTTTTTT. This encodes CATSSRTGGVEKLFF.

This clone was observed once. The sample contains more than one DNA sequence encoding this CDR3. The rearrangement joins TRBV28 to TRBJ1-1, with unresolved D. In germline, CDR1 is MDHEN, CDR2 SYDVKM. CDR3 length: 12 residues. Trimming removed 3 bases from V and 6 bases from J, with 8 bases in between. CDR3: CASSLIYAEAFF. The CDR3 DNA sequence: TGTGCCAGCAGTTTGATCTACGCTGAAGCTTTCTTT.

The CDR3, as DNA: TGTGCCAGCAGTGACGTATACGGGACTAGTATTAATGAGGGATACTACGAGCAGTACTTC. It translates to CASSDVYGTSINEGYYEQYF. This sequence joins TRBV2 and TRBJ2-7; 8 nucleotides agree with TRBD2. V was pared by 3 bases and J by 3 bases, with 22 bases of the junction left unmatched. The CDR3 covers 20 residues. CDR1 and CDR2 from the germline V gene are SNHLY and FYNNEI.

The V call is TRBV19, the J call TRBJ2-2; 9 nucleotides match TRBD2. The CDR3 runs to 17 residues. The junction had 7 bases not matched to a gene; V was cut back by 0 bases and J by 5 bases. Germline V gene lookup returns CDR1 LNHDA and CDR2 SQIVND (reference sequence). CDR3 region: CASSIDMRGGQTGELFF. As DNA, the CDR3 is TGTGCCAGTAGTATAGATATGCGGGGGGGCCAAACCGGGGAGCTGTTTTTT.

This clone has a single count. The J gene is TRBJ2-1, the V gene TRBV5-4; 8 nucleotides align to TRBD1. The CDR3 has 13 residues. The J segment lost 8 bases and the V segment lost 0 bases, leaving 1 base of the junction unmatched. Germline values: CDR1 SGHNT, CDR2 YYREEE (reference sequence). The CDR3 loop reads CASSLETGDEQFF. Written as DNA, the CDR3 is TGTGCCAGCAGCTTGGAGACAGGGGATGAGCAGTTCTTC. Together with reference TRBV5-4 and TRBJ2-1, the CDR3 gives the full variable domain: ETGVTQSPTHLIKTRGQQVTLRCSSQSGHNTVSWYQQALGQGPQFIFQYYREEENGRGNFPPRFSGLQFPNYSSELNVNALELDDSALYLCASSLETGDEQFFGPGTRLTVL.

This chain uses TRBV6-4 with TRBJ2-1; TRBD1 agrees at 12 bases. With V trimmed by 0 bases and J by 7 bases, 4 bases remained unmatched. Germline V gene data show CDR1 as MRHNA and CDR2 as SNTAGT. The CDR3 contains 16 residues. In DNA form, the CDR3 reads TGTGCCAGCAGTGACTCCGGGACAGGGGGCGGAAATGAGCAGTTCTTC. Protein sequence: CASSDSGTGGGNEQFF.

The J gene is TRBJ2-2, the V gene TRBV7-8, with TRBD2 matching over 8 bases. J gave up 3 bases and V 4 bases, and 7 bases lay outside the gene matches. Looked up from germline, CDR1 is SGHVS and CDR2 is FQNEAQ. This CDR3 comprises 16 residues. This CDR3 is CASSYRTSTYTGELFF. The CDR3 DNA is TGTGCCAGCAGCTATCGGACTAGCACATACACCGGGGAGCTGTTTTTT.

The chain recombines TRBV25-1 with TRBJ2-2, with D tentatively TRBD1 (5 bases). Trimming removed 3 bases at V and 1 base at J, with 12 bases between. CDR1 and CDR2 from the germline V gene are MGHDK and SYGVNS. The CDR3 contains 16 residues. The CDR3 protein is CASSDIGRENTGELFF. CDR3 DNA sequence: TGTGCCAGCAGTGATATAGGCAGGGAGAACACCGGGGAGCTGTTTTTT.

This chain uses TRBV29-1 with TRBJ2-3; no clear D gene. Trimming left V 4 bases short and J 6 bases short, with 14 bases between. The CDR3 runs 13 residues. Germline lookup yields CDR1 SQVTM and CDR2 ANQGSEA. The CDR3 DNA reads TGCAGCGTTGTGGTCGGAGCTGCGGATACGCAGTATTTT. Its protein is CSVVVGAADTQYF.

This CDR3 reads CASSFDGGSYEQYF. The DNA for the CDR3 is TGCGCCAGCAGCTTTGATGGGGGGTCCTACGAGCAGTACTTC. This chain uses TRBV5-1 with TRBJ2-7; weak D call: TRBD2 (6 bases). The CDR3 is made up of 14 amino acids. The V end lost 2 bases, the J end lost 1 base, and 10 bases lay between the germline ends. Germline-derived CDR1 and CDR2 are SGHRS and YFSETQ.

The J gene is TRBJ1-3, the V gene TRBV9; TRBD1 aligns across 7 bases. Germline V gene data show CDR1 as SGDLS and CDR2 as YYNGEE. J gave up 4 bases and V 1 base, and 11 bases lay outside the gene matches. This CDR3 has 17 amino acids. The CDR3: CASSVKGAKGLGNTIYF. CDR3 bases: TGTGCCAGCAGCGTAAAGGGGGCAAAGGGGTTAGGAAACACCATATATTTT.

The rearrangement links TRBV5-6 to TRBJ1-1; 7 bases fit TRBD1. V lost 5 bases and J lost 5; bases outside the gene matches: 3. Germline V gene lookup returns CDR1 SGHDT and CDR2 YYEEEE. The CDR3 is 12 residues long. The CDR3 is CASRTGRTEAFF. The DNA for the CDR3 is TGTGCCAGCAGGACAGGGAGGACTGAAGCTTTCTTT.

The V call is TRBV5-6, the J call TRBJ1-4; possibly TRBD1 for D (5 bases). The CDR3 spans 14 residues. Per germline, CDR1 SGHDT and CDR2 YYEEEE. V lost 3 bases and J 0 bases, leaving 6 bases between the germline ends. As DNA, the CDR3 is TGTGCCAGCAGCTACAGGACAACTAATGAAAAACTGTTTTTT. This sequence encodes CASSYRTTNEKLFF.

The V call is TRBV7-8, the J call TRBJ2-7; 11 bases match TRBD2. Germline CDR1 is SGHVS and CDR2 is FQNEAQ. V dropped 5 bases and J dropped 3; count of bases not matched to a gene: 6. The CDR3 totals 15 residues. CDR3: CASSLSGGAYYEQYF. DNA of the CDR3: TGTGCCAGCAGCCTTAGCGGGGGGGCTTACTACGAGCAGTACTTC. Full variable domain (remainder filled in from reference TRBV7-8 and TRBJ2-7): GAGVSQSPRYKVAKRGQDVALRCDPISGHVSLFWYQQALGQGPEFLTYFQNEAQLDKSGLPSDRFFAERPEGSVSTLKIQRTQQEDSAVYLCASSLSGGAYYEQYFGPGTRLTVT.

This chain connects TRBV7-2 to TRBJ2-1; TRBD2 matches at 11 bases. CDR1 and CDR2 (germline): SGHTA, FQGNSA. The CDR3 is made up of 16 amino acids. Germline trimming cut 1 base from V and 7 bases from J; bases unmatched to any gene: 6. This chain's CDR3 is CASSLVAGGPQNEQFF. The CDR3 coding sequence is TGTGCCAGCAGCTTAGTAGCGGGAGGGCCACAAAATGAGCAGTTCTTC. The whole variable domain, remainder taken from reference TRBV7-2 and TRBJ2-1, is GAGVSQSPSNKVTEKGKDVELRCDPISGHTALYWYRQSLGQGLEFLIYFQGNSAPDKSGLPSDRFSAERTGGSVSTLTIQRTQQEDSAVYLCASSLVAGGPQNEQFFGPGTRLTVL.

The J gene is TRBJ2-2, the V gene TRBV7-9; tentative D call: TRBD2 (6 bases). There are 15 residues in the CDR3. Germline CDR1 is SEHNR and CDR2 is FQNEAQ (reference sequence). The ends were cut back, 5 bases at V and 7 bases at J, with 17 bases in the middle. The CDR3 spells CASSHPPWEVGELFF. The CDR3 nucleotides are TGTGCCAGCAGCCACCCCCCATGGGAGGTCGGGGAGCTGTTTTTT.

The chain joins TRBV28 to TRBJ2-5; tentatively, D is TRBD2 (5 bases). The V end was cut by 4 bases, the J end by 2 bases, with 11 bases between. The germline gives CDR1 MDHEN, CDR2 SYDVKM. This CDR3 region has 14 residues. The CDR3 reads CASSSTRRQETQYF. The CDR3 DNA is TGTGCCAGCAGTTCGACGAGGAGGCAAGAGACCCAGTACTTC.

The rearrangement joins TRBV2 to TRBJ1-5; D gene uncertain. CDR3 size: 14 residues. The germline V and J ends were trimmed by 8 bases and 7 bases, with 18 bases remaining between them. Germline lookup yields CDR1 SNHLY and CDR2 FYNNEI. In DNA, the CDR3 is TGTGCCAGCTTTTCGGGTGCCTTCTTCCAGCCCCAGCATTTT. This sequence encodes CASFSGAFFQPQHF.

The rearrangement joins TRBV18 to TRBJ1-1; tentative D call: TRBD1 (6 bases). The germline V gene has CDR1 KGHSH and CDR2 LQKENI. The CDR3 has 15 residues. V shed 1 base and J shed 3 bases, with 12 bases lying between them. The CDR3 spells CASSPQGGGDTEAFF. DNA of the CDR3: TGTGCCAGCTCACCACAAGGGGGAGGGGACACTGAAGCTTTCTTT.

This chain connects TRBV6-6 to TRBJ2-3, with 8 positions matching TRBD1. The length of the CDR3 is 15 residues. Germline V gene sequence: CDR1 MNHNY, CDR2 SVGAGI (reference sequence). V gave up 4 bases and J gave up 2 bases; unmatched junction bases: 5. Written as DNA, the CDR3 is TGTGCCAGCAGTTGGGACAGGCCCCTCACAGATACGCAGTATTTT. This sequence encodes CASSWDRPLTDTQYF.

A few counts support this clone. The rearrangement joins TRBV7-9 to TRBJ1-1, with 7 bases lining up with TRBD1. The CDR3 has 13 amino acids. CDR1 and CDR2 (germline): SEHNR, FQNEAQ (reference sequence). V trimming: 3 bases; J trimming: 7 bases; junction bases outside the gene matches: 5. The CDR3 sequence: CASSLRGQGEAFF. The CDR3 bases are TGTGCCAGCAGCTTGAGGGGGCAGGGTGAAGCTTTCTTT. The whole variable domain, filled in from reference TRBV7-9 and TRBJ1-1, reads DTGVSQNPRHKITKRGQNVTFRCDPISEHNRLYWYRQTLGQGPEFLTYFQNEAQLEKSRLLSDRFSAERPKGSFSTLEIQRTEQGDSAMYLCASSLRGQGEAFFGQGTRLTVV.

This clone was counted at least ten times. V is TRBV6-5 and J is TRBJ1-2; D not resolved. The V gene's germline CDR1 is MNHEY and CDR2 SVGAGI. Trimming took off 2 bases at V and 5 bases at J, with 9 bases between the two ends. CDR3 length equals 13 residues. CDR3 in amino acids: CASSYRGLYGYTF. Written as DNA, the CDR3 is TGTGCCAGCAGTTACCGCGGATTATATGGCTACACCTTC.